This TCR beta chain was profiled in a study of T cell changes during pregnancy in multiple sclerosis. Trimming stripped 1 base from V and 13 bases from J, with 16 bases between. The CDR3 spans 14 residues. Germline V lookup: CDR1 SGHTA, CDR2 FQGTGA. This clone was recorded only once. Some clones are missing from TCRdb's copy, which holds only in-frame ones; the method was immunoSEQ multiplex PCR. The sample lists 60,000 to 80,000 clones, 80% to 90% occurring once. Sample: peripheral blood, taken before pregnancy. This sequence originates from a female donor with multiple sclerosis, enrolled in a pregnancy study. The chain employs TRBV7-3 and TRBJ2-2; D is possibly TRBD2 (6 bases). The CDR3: CASSLRSTRRGLFF. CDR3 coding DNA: TGTGCCAGCAGCTTAAGGTCGACACGGAGGGGGCTGTTTTTT.